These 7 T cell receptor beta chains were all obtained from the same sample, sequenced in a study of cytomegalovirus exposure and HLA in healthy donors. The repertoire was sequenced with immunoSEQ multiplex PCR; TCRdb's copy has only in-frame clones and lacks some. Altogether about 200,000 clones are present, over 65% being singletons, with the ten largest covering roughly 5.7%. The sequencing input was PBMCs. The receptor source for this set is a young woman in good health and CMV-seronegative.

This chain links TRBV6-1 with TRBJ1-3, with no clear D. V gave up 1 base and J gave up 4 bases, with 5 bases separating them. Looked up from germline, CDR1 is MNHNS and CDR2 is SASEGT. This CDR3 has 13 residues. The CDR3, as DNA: TGTGCCAGCAGTGAAGTCCAGGGAAACACCATATATTTT. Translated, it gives CASSEVQGNTIYF.

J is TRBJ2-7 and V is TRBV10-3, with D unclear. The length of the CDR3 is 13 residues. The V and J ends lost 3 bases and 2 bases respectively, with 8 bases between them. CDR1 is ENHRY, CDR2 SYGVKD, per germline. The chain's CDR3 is CAISDGPPYEQYF. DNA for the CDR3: TGTGCCATCAGTGATGGGCCCCCCTACGAGCAGTACTTC.

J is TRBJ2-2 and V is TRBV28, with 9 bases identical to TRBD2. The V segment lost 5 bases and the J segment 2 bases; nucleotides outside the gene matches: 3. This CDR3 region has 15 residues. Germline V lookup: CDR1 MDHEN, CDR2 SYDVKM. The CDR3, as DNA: TGTGCCAGCAGTCTAGCGGGGTACAACACCGGGGAGCTGTTTTTT. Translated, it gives CASSLAGYNTGELFF.

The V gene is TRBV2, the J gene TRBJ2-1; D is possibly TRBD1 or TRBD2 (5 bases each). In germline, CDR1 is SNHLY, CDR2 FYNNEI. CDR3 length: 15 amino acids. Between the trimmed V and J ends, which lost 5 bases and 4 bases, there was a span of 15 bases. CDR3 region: CASSQVRGEYNEQFF. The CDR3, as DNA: TGTGCCAGCAGTCAAGTAAGGGGAGAGTACAATGAGCAGTTCTTC.

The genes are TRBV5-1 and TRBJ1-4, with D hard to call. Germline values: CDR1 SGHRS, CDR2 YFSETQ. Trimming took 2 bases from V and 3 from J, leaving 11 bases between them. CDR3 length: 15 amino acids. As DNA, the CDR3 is TGCGCCAGCAGCTTTGGGAGGGCGTCTAATGAAAAACTGTTTTTT. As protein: CASSFGRASNEKLFF.

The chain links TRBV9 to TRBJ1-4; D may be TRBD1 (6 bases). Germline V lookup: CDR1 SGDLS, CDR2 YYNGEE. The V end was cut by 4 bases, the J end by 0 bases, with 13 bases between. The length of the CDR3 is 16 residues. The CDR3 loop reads CASSLGTGTTNEKLFF. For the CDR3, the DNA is TGTGCCAGCAGCCTAGGAACAGGGACAACTAATGAAAAACTGTTTTTT.

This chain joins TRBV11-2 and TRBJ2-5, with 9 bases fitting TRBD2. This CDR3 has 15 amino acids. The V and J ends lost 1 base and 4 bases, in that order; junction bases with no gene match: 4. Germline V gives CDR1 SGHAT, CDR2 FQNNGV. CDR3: CASSLGGGRGETQYF. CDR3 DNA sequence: TGTGCCAGCAGCTTAGGAGGCGGGAGGGGAGAGACCCAGTACTTC.